Presented here are 27 T cell receptor beta chains from one specimen sequenced in a study of radiation and T cells in renal cell carcinoma. Sequenced by immunoSEQ multiplex PCR; TCRdb stores in-frame clones only, minus some. The sample contains more than 120,000 clones, roughly 90% of which appear only once. The time point was: blood 4 weeks post-SBRT, at nephrectomy. Treatment denoted: 15 Gy SBRT to primary tumor, nephrectomy 4 weeks later. The sample here was blood, taken from a patient whose treatment included radiotherapy and nephrectomy. The receptors come from a woman in her fifties or sixties with renal cell carcinoma.

DNA of the CDR3: TGTGCCAGCAGCTTAGGGGGTCAGGAGGTCTATGGCTACACCTTC. Amino acid sequence: CASSLGGQEVYGYTF. The V gene is TRBV7-2, the J gene TRBJ1-2, with unresolved D. Trimming removed 1 base at V and 4 bases at J, with 13 bases between. Germline V gene sequence: CDR1 SGHTA, CDR2 FQGNSA. This CDR3 is 15 amino acids long.

V and J are TRBV5-6 and TRBJ2-7; 10 bases match TRBD2. This CDR3 spans 13 amino acids. Germline CDR1 and CDR2: SGHDT and YYEEEE. The junction had 4 bases not matched to a gene; V was cut back by 4 bases and J by 6 bases. The CDR3 region is CASSGTSGAEQYF. The CDR3 nucleotides read TGTGCCAGCAGCGGAACTAGCGGGGCCGAGCAGTACTTC.

The gene calls are TRBV6-1 and TRBJ2-7; perhaps TRBD2 as D (5 bases). This CDR3 is built from 17 residues. Germline CDR1 MNHNS, CDR2 SASEGT. Trimming took off 1 base at V and 5 bases at J, with 21 bases between the two ends. CDR3 in amino acids: CASSEGRAIRGIDEQYF. As DNA, the CDR3 is TGTGCCAGCAGTGAAGGGCGGGCCATTCGTGGTATCGACGAGCAGTACTTC.

J is TRBJ1-5 and V is TRBV7-9; TRBD1 aligns across 8 bases. The trim removed 5 bases at V and 0 bases at J, leaving 3 bases unmatched. CDR3 size: 15 residues. Germline-derived CDR1 and CDR2 are SEHNR and FQNEAQ (reference sequence). The CDR3 protein is CASSPGQDSNQPQHF. The CDR3 region has the DNA TGTGCCAGCAGCCCGGGACAGGATAGCAATCAGCCCCAGCATTTT.

The J gene is TRBJ2-4, the V gene TRBV18; 7 nucleotides match TRBD2. The CDR3 runs to 16 residues. V trimming: 3 bases; J trimming: 7 bases; junction bases outside the gene matches: 12. Germline V gives CDR1 KGHSH, CDR2 LQKENI. CDR3 nucleotide sequence: TGTGCCAGCTCACCCACACCGGCGGGGGTCCGTAACATTCAGTACTTC. It translates to CASSPTPAGVRNIQYF.

The chain carries TRBV5-1 and TRBJ2-1, with a weak D call TRBD2 (5 bases). V was trimmed by 6 bases and J by 9 bases, leaving 16 bases between them. Looked up from germline, CDR1 is SGHRS and CDR2 is YFSETQ. This CDR3 spans 13 amino acids. DNA of the CDR3: TGCGCCAGCAACCCAGACGGGAATGGTGAGCAGTTCTTC. It encodes CASNPDGNGEQFF.

The chain has TRBV5-1 and TRBJ1-3; 7 nucleotides line up with TRBD1. The CDR3 consists of 15 residues. CDR1 SGHRS and CDR2 YFSETQ come from the germline V gene. J was trimmed by 2 bases and V by 4 bases; bases with no gene match: 6. CDR3 DNA sequence: TGCGCCAGCAGCCCCGGGACAGCAGCTGGAAACACCATATATTTT. As protein: CASSPGTAAGNTIYF.

CDR3: CASSLVAGEFKAGANVLTF. Written as DNA, the CDR3 is TGTGCCAGCAGCTTAGTTGCGGGAGAGTTTAAGGCTGGGGCCAACGTCCTGACTTTC. This rearrangement joins TRBV7-6 to TRBJ2-6; 7 bases match TRBD2. Germline lookup yields CDR1 SGHVS and CDR2 FNYEAQ. The CDR3 totals 19 residues. The ends lost 1 base at V and 2 bases at J; junction bases unmatched: 11.

This chain connects TRBV6-1 to TRBJ2-3, with D tentatively TRBD1 (6 bases). CDR1 MNHNS and CDR2 SASEGT come from the germline V gene. This CDR3 is built from 14 residues. Trimming took 3 bases from V and 4 from J, leaving 11 bases between them. This chain's CDR3 is CASSENRVSDTQYF. The CDR3 DNA reads as TGTGCCAGCAGTGAGAACAGGGTTTCAGATACGCAGTATTTT.

The chain uses TRBV6-5 and TRBJ2-1, with 9 bases that match TRBD1. With V trimmed by 7 bases and J by 8 bases, 3 bases remained unmatched. The germline V gene has CDR1 MNHEY and CDR2 SVGAGI. This CDR3 contains 12 residues. The CDR3 sequence: CASTRQGDEQFF. The CDR3 DNA reads as TGTGCCAGCACCAGACAGGGGGATGAGCAGTTCTTC.

This clone was found a few times. The rearrangement joins TRBV5-1 to TRBJ1-1; D ambiguous. Germline V gene data show CDR1 as SGHRS and CDR2 as YFSETQ. The CDR3 extends over 14 amino acids. Trimming cost V 0 bases and J 1 base, with 7 bases left between them. The CDR3 DNA follows: TGCGCCAGCAGCTTGGAAGGTGGGAACACTGAAGCTTTCTTT. Translation: CASSLEGGNTEAFF.

The rearrangement links TRBV6-5 to TRBJ2-2, with D perhaps TRBD1 or TRBD2 (6 bases each). CDR1 and CDR2 from the germline V gene are MNHEY and SVGAGI. V shed 2 bases and J shed 6 bases, with 13 bases lying between them. CDR3 length equals 15 residues. The CDR3 nucleotides read TGTGCCAGCAGTTACGGGGGGCGCCGAGCCGGGGAGCTGTTTTTT. This translates into CASSYGGRRAGELFF.

The chain links TRBV5-1 to TRBJ2-1, with a weak D call TRBD1 (5 bases). Between the trimmed V and J ends, which lost 5 bases and 5 bases, there was a span of 11 bases. Germline V lookup: CDR1 SGHRS, CDR2 YFSETQ. This CDR3 comprises 13 residues. The CDR3 DNA sequence: TGCGCCAGCAGACAGGACACCCACAATGAGCAGTTCTTC. Its translation is CASRQDTHNEQFF.

This clone was seen just once. The chain employs TRBV23-1 and TRBJ2-5, with TRBD2 matching over 9 bases. TRBV23-1 is recorded as an ORF, its role being uncertain. V lost 6 bases, J lost 4 bases, and 15 bases stayed unmatched. CDR3 length equals 17 residues. The CDR3 DNA is TGCGCCAGCAGCCCCTCGTCGGTAGCGGGAGAGGGAGAGACCCAGTACTTC. This translates into CASSPSSVAGEGETQYF.

The CDR3 protein is CASSSQGQETQYF. CDR3 in DNA: TGTGCCAGCAGCTCACAGGGGCAAGAGACCCAGTACTTC. The chain employs TRBV7-2 and TRBJ2-5; 7 bases agree with TRBD1. Germline V gives CDR1 SGHTA, CDR2 FQGNSA. The V gene end was trimmed by 4 bases and the J gene end by 2 bases; junction bases not matched to a gene: 1. The CDR3 contains 13 residues.

This clone has only a few counts. J is TRBJ2-2 and V is TRBV5-1; 7 bases agree with TRBD1. V gave up 0 bases and J gave up 6 bases; unmatched junction bases: 2. The CDR3 contains 14 residues. From germline, CDR1 is SGHRS and CDR2 YFSETQ. The CDR3 nucleotides are TGCGCCAGCAGCTTGGCTCAGGGGGCCGGGGAGCTGTTTTTT. It is translated as CASSLAQGAGELFF.

This sequence joins TRBV6-6 and TRBJ2-7; D is perhaps TRBD2 (6 bases). V was trimmed by 2 bases and J by 4 bases, leaving 12 bases between them. CDR3 length equals 14 residues. The V gene's germline CDR1 is MNHNY and CDR2 SVGAGI (reference sequence). The CDR3 spells CASSYGGTDYEQYF. The CDR3 coding sequence is TGTGCCAGCAGTTACGGGGGGACGGATTACGAGCAGTACTTC.

The chain carries TRBV11-2 and TRBJ1-2, with 9 nucleotides matching TRBD1. V dropped 4 bases and J dropped 3; count of bases not matched to a gene: 6. Germline CDR1 and CDR2: SGHAT and FQNNGV. CDR3 length: 15 amino acids. The CDR3 is CASSWLGQGYYGYTF. The CDR3 bases are TGTGCCAGCAGCTGGCTGGGACAGGGCTACTATGGCTACACCTTC.

The chain couples TRBV28 to TRBJ1-5; TRBD1 agrees at 8 bases. The V gene end was trimmed by 1 base and the J gene end by 1 base; junction bases not matched to a gene: 3. The length of the CDR3 is 16 residues. Per germline, CDR1 MDHEN and CDR2 SYDVKM. The CDR3 coding sequence is TGTGCCAGCAGTTTATCGGGACAGGCAAGCAATCAGCCCCAGCATTTT. Translating gives CASSLSGQASNQPQHF.

The rearrangement uses TRBV21-1 and TRBJ1-2. TRBV21-1 is classified as a pseudogene. This CDR3 contains 12 residues. The CDR3 reads CASYWGACGYTF. In DNA, the CDR3 is TGTGCCAGCTACTGGGGGGCTTGTGGCTACACCTTC.

The CDR3: CASSPGLDPHNEQFF. DNA for the CDR3: TGTGCCAGCAGCCCCGGACTGGATCCGCACAATGAGCAGTTCTTC. The chain couples TRBV7-8 to TRBJ2-1, with D tentatively TRBD2 (5 bases). This CDR3 is 15 amino acids long. V was trimmed by 5 bases and J by 5 bases, leaving 16 bases between them. Germline V gene data show CDR1 as SGHVS and CDR2 as FQNEAQ.

The rearrangement links TRBV19 to TRBJ1-2; D gene ambiguous. The CDR3 has 14 amino acids. Trimming cost V 1 base and J 4 bases, with 10 bases left between them. Germline V CDR1 and CDR2: LNHDA, SQIVND (reference sequence). In DNA form, the CDR3 reads TGTGCCAGTAGTATAGGGAGGGATACCTATGGCTACACCTTC. Translated: CASSIGRDTYGYTF.

This sequence joins TRBV25-1 and TRBJ2-7; 9 bases map to TRBD1. CDR1 MGHDK and CDR2 SYGVNS come from the germline V gene. The CDR3 consists of 15 residues. V trimming: 4 bases; J trimming: 3 bases; junction bases outside the gene matches: 7. DNA of the CDR3: TGTGCCAGCAGTGGGGCCGGGACAGGGAGCTACGAGCAGTACTTC. Translated, it gives CASSGAGTGSYEQYF.

The chain employs TRBV10-1 and TRBJ2-1, with D tentatively TRBD1 or TRBD2 (6 bases each). This CDR3 has 17 residues. The V end was cut by 3 bases, the J end by 5 bases, with 20 bases between. Per germline, CDR1 WNHNN and CDR2 SYGVQD (reference sequence). CDR3 loop: CASSESGAQRQNNEQFF. CDR3 DNA sequence: TGCGCCAGCAGTGAATCGGGGGCTCAGCGGCAGAACAATGAGCAGTTCTTC.

The gene calls are TRBV6-1 and TRBJ1-6; D is unresolved. Germline V lookup: CDR1 MNHNS, CDR2 SASEGT. The CDR3 has 14 residues. Trimming removed 3 bases at V and 10 bases at J, with 13 bases between. Written as DNA, the CDR3 is TGTGCCAGCAGTGAGCGGCGGGAAGGATCACCCCTCCACTTT. Translation gives CASSERREGSPLHF.

The V and J genes are TRBV7-2 and TRBJ1-6; no definite D call. The CDR3 totals 12 residues. V lost 1 base, J lost 10 bases, and 5 bases lay in between. Germline CDR1 and CDR2: SGHTA and FQGNSA. The CDR3 here is CASSLGPSPLHF. CDR3 coding DNA: TGTGCCAGCAGCTTAGGGCCCTCACCCCTCCACTTT.

This clone was picked up a small number of times. The chain couples TRBV29-1 to TRBJ2-7; a weak D match, TRBD1 (6 bases). CDR1 and CDR2 (germline): SQVTM, ANQGSEA. The CDR3 sequence is 12 residues long. The germline V and J ends were trimmed by 4 bases and 3 bases, with 10 bases remaining between them. The CDR3 DNA sequence: TGCAGCGTTGGACAGGCATTCTACGAGCAGTACTTC. It is translated as CSVGQAFYEQYF.